The 27 T cell receptor beta chains given below trace back to one sample, sequenced in a study of blood T cell dynamics during melanoma immunotherapy. The sample's time point: week 3, after first cycle of checkpoint inhibitor. Clones were read by immunoSEQ multiplex PCR, and TCRdb kept only the in-frame ones, dropping some. The sample has some 14,000 clones, 86% seen once. Sequencing was performed on blood, taken from a patient treated with checkpoint blockade. The receptors originated from a human donor with melanoma.

The genes are TRBV5-1 and TRBJ2-5; D ambiguous. This CDR3 is built from 13 residues. Germline values: CDR1 SGHRS, CDR2 YFSETQ. The V end was cut by 2 bases, the J end by 4 bases, with 9 bases between. Here the CDR3 reads CASSLGLGETQYF. In nucleotides, the CDR3 is TGCGCCAGCAGCTTAGGGCTCGGAGAGACCCAGTACTTC.

This chain links TRBV28 with TRBJ1-5; TRBD1 aligns across 10 bases. Trimming cost V 1 base and J 7 bases; bases outside gene matches: 4. From germline, CDR1 is MDHEN and CDR2 SYDVKM. This CDR3 has 15 amino acids. The CDR3 nucleotides read TGTGCCAGCAGTTTATTTGACAGGGGGCGACAGCCCCAGCATTTT. It specifies CASSLFDRGRQPQHF.

This rearrangement joins TRBV28 to TRBJ2-7; the D gene is possibly TRBD2 (5 bases). Trimming removed 3 bases from V and 3 bases from J, with 15 bases in between. The CDR3 sequence is 15 residues long. Germline V lookup: CDR1 MDHEN, CDR2 SYDVKM. Here the CDR3 DNA reads TGTGCCAGCAGTTTTTGGGAGAGTAGAAACTACGAGCAGTACTTC. Amino acid sequence: CASSFWESRNYEQYF.

The chain recombines TRBV7-9 with TRBJ2-1, with 8 bases aligning to TRBD2. CDR1 and CDR2 from the germline V gene are SEHNR and FQNEAQ (reference sequence). The J segment lost 0 bases and the V segment lost 5 bases, leaving 12 bases of the junction unmatched. The CDR3 length is 18 residues. The CDR3 here is CASSPAGGGPNSYNEQFF. CDR3 DNA sequence: TGTGCCAGCAGCCCTGCGGGGGGAGGCCCTAACTCCTACAATGAGCAGTTCTTC.

The genes are TRBV19 and TRBJ2-7; D ambiguous. The germline V and J ends were trimmed by 1 base and 1 base, with 5 bases remaining between them. The CDR3 has 13 residues. CDR1 LNHDA and CDR2 SQIVND come from the germline V gene (reference sequence). CDR3 protein: CASSIAMSYEQYF. In DNA, the CDR3 is TGTGCCAGTAGTATAGCAATGTCCTACGAGCAGTACTTC. The complete variable domain, with remaining parts taken from reference TRBV19 and TRBJ2-7, reads DGGITQSPKYLFRKEGQNVTLSCEQNLNHDAMYWYRQDPGQGLRLIYYSQIVNDFQKGDIAEGYSVSREKKESFPLTVTSAQKNPTAFYLCASSIAMSYEQYFGPGTRLTVT.

The chain carries TRBV7-3 and TRBJ2-1, with 7 nucleotides matching TRBD2. Unmatched junction bases numbered 10, after V lost 3 bases and J lost 8 bases. The CDR3 is 15 residues long. CDR1 SGHTA and CDR2 FQGTGA come from the germline V gene. CDR3 DNA: TGTGCCAGCAGCTTGAGGGAGGGCCTTGGGGATGAGCAGTTCTTC. It yields the protein CASSLREGLGDEQFF.

The chain couples TRBV11-2 to TRBJ1-5; D unclear. CDR1 and CDR2 (germline): SGHAT, FQNNGV. The V gene lost 3 bases and the J gene lost 6 bases, with 9 bases spanning the gap. The CDR3 is made up of 13 amino acids. CDR3 in amino acids: CASSFEPGQPQHF. The DNA of the CDR3 is TGTGCCAGCAGCTTTGAACCCGGTCAGCCCCAGCATTTT.

The chain joins TRBV5-1 to TRBJ1-1; no clear D. Trimming pared 0 bases from V and 1 base from J, leaving 13 bases between. The CDR3 sequence is 16 residues long. The germline V gene encodes CDR1 SGHRS and CDR2 YFSETQ. The CDR3 sequence: CASSLAVTGRNTEAFF. DNA of the CDR3: TGCGCCAGCAGCTTGGCGGTTACCGGGAGGAACACTGAAGCTTTCTTT.

This clone turned up a few times. The chain has TRBV2 and TRBJ1-1, with 7 nucleotides matching TRBD1. CDR3 length: 14 residues. V dropped 4 bases and J dropped 1; count of bases not matched to a gene: 3. Germline CDR1 is SNHLY and CDR2 is FYNNEI. CDR3 nucleotide sequence: TGTGCCAGCAGTGGAAGACAGGGGAACACTGAAGCTTTCTTT. This sequence encodes CASSGRQGNTEAFF.

The V and J genes are TRBV19 and TRBJ2-3; D is unresolved. V was pared by 5 bases and J by 3 bases, with 15 bases between. Germline CDR1 and CDR2: LNHDA and SQIVND (reference sequence). The length of the CDR3 is 15 residues. The CDR3 here is CASSDFGVRTDTQYF. CDR3 in DNA: TGTGCCAGTAGTGATTTCGGCGTTCGAACAGATACGCAGTATTTT.

This clone turned up a few times. This rearrangement joins TRBV28 to TRBJ1-3; D gene ambiguous. Germline values: CDR1 MDHEN, CDR2 SYDVKM. CDR3 size: 17 residues. The ends were cut back, 6 bases at V and 4 bases at J, with 22 bases in the middle. This CDR3 is CASRFIRGLHEGNTIYF. The DNA of the CDR3 is TGTGCCAGCAGATTCATAAGAGGGCTACATGAAGGAAACACCATATATTTT.

The sample holds one count of this clone. This CDR3 reads CASSIGGGTSRFF. The DNA of the CDR3 is TGTGCCAGTAGTATAGGGGGGGGGACTAGTAGGTTCTTC. This chain uses TRBV19 with TRBJ2-1; 8 bases are shared with TRBD2. CDR1 LNHDA and CDR2 SQIVND come from the germline V gene (reference sequence). The CDR3 consists of 13 residues. Losses at the gene ends were 1 base for V and 15 bases for J; bases not matched to a gene: 8.

This clone was recorded only once. The rearrangement links TRBV25-1 to TRBJ1-1; D gene ambiguous. This CDR3 region has 14 residues. Germline values: CDR1 MGHDK, CDR2 SYGVNS. V was trimmed by 0 bases and J by 1 base, leaving 6 bases between them. The CDR3 region is CASSEYGENTEAFF. CDR3 DNA sequence: TGTGCCAGCAGTGAATACGGGGAGAACACTGAAGCTTTCTTT.

The genes are TRBV10-3 and TRBJ2-7; the match to TRBD2 covers 7 bases. The V and J ends lost 4 bases and 0 bases, in that order; junction bases with no gene match: 9. The length of the CDR3 is 16 residues. The germline V gene encodes CDR1 ENHRY and CDR2 SYGVKD. CDR3: CAISGGAGASSYEQYF. CDR3 DNA sequence: TGTGCCATCAGTGGAGGGGCGGGAGCTAGCTCCTACGAGCAGTACTTC.

This clone has a single count. The rearrangement links TRBV9 to TRBJ2-3; D gene ambiguous. This CDR3 is built from 12 residues. Germline-derived CDR1 and CDR2 are SGDLS and YYNGEE. The ends were cut back, 4 bases at V and 2 bases at J, with 5 bases in the middle. For the CDR3, the DNA is TGTGCCAGCAGCCCCAACACAGATACGCAGTATTTT. Translated: CASSPNTDTQYF.

The J gene is TRBJ2-3, the V gene TRBV11-2; D is uncertain. Germline CDR1 is SGHAT and CDR2 is FQNNGV. V was trimmed by 0 bases and J by 0 bases, leaving 16 bases between them. The CDR3 is 18 amino acids. The CDR3 here is CASSLEFLAEASTDTQYF. The CDR3 DNA sequence: TGTGCCAGCAGCTTAGAATTCTTGGCAGAAGCTAGCACAGATACGCAGTATTTT.

V and J are TRBV25-1 and TRBJ1-2; D perhaps matches TRBD1 (6 bases). Germline V gene lookup returns CDR1 MGHDK and CDR2 SYGVNS. Deletions cut 5 bases from V and 7 bases from J, with 17 bases between. The CDR3 is 14 amino acids. Here the CDR3 reads CASSNTGTYTGYTF. In DNA, the CDR3 is TGTGCCAGCAGTAATACCGGGACATATACTGGCTACACCTTC.

The sample holds a few counts of this clone. Germline and junction disagree at one end, which may indicate a read error. This chain joins TRBV7-7 and TRBJ2-2; 14 bases are a match to TRBD2. The CDR3 loop spans 18 amino acids. Germline V gene data show CDR1 as SSHAT and CDR2 as FNYEAQ (reference sequence). The CDR3 is CASSSGLAGATNTGELFF. Here the CDR3 DNA reads TGTGCTAGCAGCTCGGGACTAGCGGGGGCGACGAACACCGGGGAGCTGTTTTTT.

The chain combines TRBV6-6 with TRBJ2-1, with unresolved D. Trimming removed 10 bases at V and 3 bases at J, with 16 bases between. Germline values: CDR1 MNHNY, CDR2 SVGAGI (reference sequence). CDR3 length: 14 residues. The chain's CDR3 is CATCRDYNYNEQFF. CDR3 sequence (DNA): TGTGCCACCTGCAGAGATTACAACTACAATGAGCAGTTCTTC.

V and J are TRBV27 and TRBJ1-5; D uncertain. Per germline, CDR1 MNHEY and CDR2 SMNVEV (reference sequence). V lost 5 bases to trimming and J lost 2 bases, with 13 bases between them. CDR3 length: 15 amino acids. Here the CDR3 DNA reads TGTGCCAGCAGTCCCCGGTGGGGAGGCAATCAGCCCCAGCATTTT. Its protein is CASSPRWGGNQPQHF.

A note on this clone: One end of the junction is discordant with germline, which a read error may explain. The CDR3 protein is CASSPQGRVQETQYF. CDR3 in DNA: TGTGCTAGCAGCCCTCAGGGGAGGGTTCAAGAGACCCAGTACTTC. The V and J genes are TRBV7-7 and TRBJ2-5; TRBD2 is a possible D gene (7 bases). CDR3 length: 15 amino acids. The germline gives CDR1 SSHAT, CDR2 FNYEAQ (reference sequence).

J is TRBJ1-5 and V is TRBV7-2, with D hard to call. Deletions cut 1 base from V and 0 bases from J, with 7 bases between. The CDR3 sequence is 15 residues long. Germline CDR1 SGHTA, CDR2 FQGNSA. The CDR3 protein is CASSLEGYSNQPQHF. CDR3 sequence (DNA): TGTGCCAGCAGCTTAGAAGGGTATAGCAATCAGCCCCAGCATTTT. Full variable domain (outside the CDR3, taken from reference TRBV7-2 and TRBJ1-5): GAGVSQSPSNKVTEKGKDVELRCDPISGHTALYWYRQSLGQGLEFLIYFQGNSAPDKSGLPSDRFSAERTGGSVSTLTIQRTQQEDSAVYLCASSLEGYSNQPQHFGDGTRLSIL.

This chain connects TRBV9 to TRBJ2-3; D is unclear. With 2 bases removed from V and 4 bases from J, the gap between germline ends came to 11 bases. Germline-derived CDR1 and CDR2 are SGDLS and YYNGEE. This CDR3 has 14 amino acids. CDR3 nucleotide sequence: TGTGCCAGCAGCGTGATAAGTACGGCAGATACGCAGTATTTT. This translates into CASSVISTADTQYF.

The chain is built from TRBV11-3 and TRBJ2-5; D is uncertain. The CDR3 is 15 amino acids. The V end was cut by 1 base, the J end by 0 bases, with 9 bases between. The germline V gene encodes CDR1 SGHNT and CDR2 YENEEA. The CDR3 region has the DNA TGTGCCAGCAGCTTAGCCCCGCTGAACCAAGAGACCCAGTACTTC. Translated: CASSLAPLNQETQYF.

This clone has a single count. This rearrangement joins TRBV18 to TRBJ2-5; D possibly corresponds to TRBD2 (5 bases). The J call could be wrong; TRBJ2-7 is a better fit for the DNA end. Germline CDR1 KGHSH, CDR2 LQKENI. The CDR3 length is 13 residues. Written as DNA, the CDR3 is TGTGCCAGCTCACCACGACGGGACTACGAGCAGTACTTC. Amino acid sequence: CASSPRRDYEQYF.

V and J are TRBV5-8 and TRBJ2-2; D remains unclear. The CDR3 consists of 12 residues. The germline CDR1 and CDR2 sequences are SGHTS and YDEGEE. V gave up 4 bases and J gave up 2 bases, with 3 bases separating them. The CDR3 nucleotides read TGTGCCAGCAGCCCAAACACCGGGGAGCTGTTTTTT. Amino acids: CASSPNTGELFF.

The V call is TRBV19, the J call TRBJ2-2; maybe TRBD2 (5 bases). CDR1 and CDR2 (germline): LNHDA, SQIVND (reference sequence). CDR3 length: 15 amino acids. Trimming shortened V by 8 bases and J by 0 bases, and 13 bases separated the two germline ends. CDR3 DNA: TGTGCCAGTCGGACTTCCGGCGCGAACACCGGGGAGCTGTTTTTT. Amino acids: CASRTSGANTGELFF.